This T cell receptor beta chain emerged from a study of blood T cell repertoires in COVID-19. Study summary: Recovered Cohort 3 donors showed two negative PCRs, clearance, or symptom resolution.

The germline gives CDR1 MGHRA, CDR2 YSYEKL. Germline trimming cut 5 bases from V and 5 bases from J; bases unmatched to any gene: 7. There are 14 residues in the CDR3. Original methodology: Estimation of nucleated cell counts was performed using reference gene primer amplification. Sequencing was performed with immunoSEQ multiplex PCR; in TCRdb, only in-frame clones are kept and a portion is missing. Clone size and V and J calls were adopted from that table, with D and trimming inferred from the DNA. The sample has about 190,000 clones; around 83% are singletons. V and J are TRBV4-1 and TRBJ1-1; 8 bases are shared with TRBD1. The clonotype was recovered from a woman aged 35 to 49 in a cohort exposed to, infected with or recovered from COVID-19 (not recorded which). The material sequenced was PBMCs or T cells enriched from blood (not recorded which). CDR3 bases: TGCGCCAGCAGCAAGACAGGGGCTGGGACTGAAGCTTTCTTT. Its translation is CASSKTGAGTEAFF.